Shown below are 27 T cell receptor beta chains from a single sample sequenced in a study of CD8+CD57+ T cells in acquired aplastic anemia. Individuals selected for sequencing had exhibited CD8+CD57+ cell expansion on flow cytometry. Genomic DNA provided the template from which TCR beta VDJ and CDR3 profiles were obtained. TCRdb reprocessed the reads with MiXCR, giving one entry per CDR3 protein. This sample carries some 150,000 distinct CDR3 sequences, around 75% of them seen once, and the ten largest clones take around 45%. Input material: sorted CD4+, CD8+, or CD8+CD57+ T cells (not recorded which) from PBMCs. The receptor source for this set is a human donor with aplastic anemia.

The V and J genes are TRBV9 and TRBJ1-2, with 10 bases that match TRBD1. The CDR3 has 12 amino acids. Germline V gives CDR1 SGDLS, CDR2 YYNGEE. V lost 5 bases to trimming and J lost 7 bases; unmatched junction nucleotides: 2. The CDR3 reads CASRRTGGGYTF. The CDR3 bases are TGTGCCAGCAGACGGACAGGGGGTGGCTACACCTTC.

The J gene is TRBJ1-2, the V gene TRBV19; 10 nucleotides match TRBD1. The germline V gene has CDR1 LNHDA and CDR2 SQIVND (reference sequence). The CDR3 covers 14 residues. Trimming at V came to 1 base and at J to 7 bases, leaving 3 bases not matched to a gene. Here the CDR3 DNA reads TGTGCCAGTAGTATAGTAGGGACAGGGGTTGGCTACACCTTC. It codes for CASSIVGTGVGYTF.

In this sample, this clonotype turned up a few times. This chain uses TRBV15 with TRBJ2-7, with TRBD2 identical over 7 bases. Germline trimming cut 0 bases from V and 3 bases from J; bases unmatched to any gene: 14. CDR1 and CDR2 from the germline V gene are LNHNV and YYDKDF (reference sequence). The CDR3 extends over 18 amino acids. CDR3 bases: TGTGCCACCAGCAGAGATCTTCCGAGCGGGGTTGATCACTACGAGCAGTACTTC. This gives the protein CATSRDLPSGVDHYEQYF.

This chain connects TRBV7-9 to TRBJ1-2; D is possibly TRBD1 (5 bases). The CDR3 is 12 residues long. The V gene lost 3 bases and the J gene lost 6 bases, with 8 bases spanning the gap. Germline CDR1 and CDR2: SEHNR and FQNEAQ (reference sequence). The CDR3 DNA is TGTGCCAGCAGCTTTCAGGGAGATGGCTACACCTTC. This translates into CASSFQGDGYTF.

The V and J genes are TRBV7-3 and TRBJ1-6, with a tentative D call TRBD1 (6 bases). Trimming removed 1 base from V and 8 bases from J, with 9 bases in between. This CDR3 is 14 amino acids long. Germline V gene sequence: CDR1 SGHTA, CDR2 FQGTGA. For the CDR3, the DNA is TGTGCCAGCAGCTTAAGCCACAGGGATTCACCCCTCCACTTT. Translation: CASSLSHRDSPLHF.

This clonotype was counted at least ten times. The CDR3 DNA is TGTGCCAGCAGTTCCCCGACTTTCTCCTACGAGCAGTACTTC. Its translation: CASSSPTFSYEQYF. This chain uses TRBV27 with TRBJ2-7; the D is unclear. Germline values: CDR1 MNHEY, CDR2 SMNVEV (reference sequence). V shed 4 bases and J shed 0 bases, with 10 bases lying between them. The CDR3 runs to 14 residues.

The V gene is TRBV12-3 or TRBV12-4, the J gene TRBJ1-2; maybe TRBD1 (6 bases). Trimming pared 8 bases from V and 2 bases from J, leaving 15 bases between. This CDR3 region has 14 residues. The CDR3 protein is CASSSGAGNYGYTF. CDR3 in DNA: TGTGCCAGCTCGTCAGGGGCTGGGAACTATGGCTACACCTTC.

This chain connects TRBV25-1 to TRBJ2-7, with D maybe TRBD2 (5 bases). The V and J ends lost 4 bases and 5 bases respectively, with 9 bases between them. Per germline, CDR1 MGHDK and CDR2 SYGVNS. The CDR3 length is 12 residues. The chain's CDR3 is CASSGTGNEQYF. The CDR3 coding sequence is TGTGCCAGCAGTGGTACGGGGAACGAGCAGTACTTC.

The chain joins TRBV15 to TRBJ2-7, with D hard to call. The CDR3 is made up of 14 amino acids. The germline CDR1 and CDR2 sequences are LNHNV and YYDKDF (reference sequence). The germline V and J ends were trimmed by 0 bases and 3 bases, with 9 bases remaining between them. CDR3 residues: CATSRDAIDYEQYF. The CDR3 DNA sequence: TGTGCCACCAGCAGAGACGCCATCGACTACGAGCAGTACTTC.

This clonotype was counted between two and nine times. The chain employs TRBV20-1 and TRBJ2-1; 7 bases line up with TRBD2. The germline V gene has CDR1 DFQATT and CDR2 SNEGSKA (reference sequence). This CDR3 spans 11 amino acids. The V segment lost 7 bases and the J segment 10 bases; nucleotides outside the gene matches: 7. The CDR3 protein is CSDSDGGEQFF. In nucleotides, the CDR3 is TGCAGTGACTCTGACGGGGGGGAGCAGTTCTTC.

This sequence joins TRBV24-1 and TRBJ2-3; D call uncertain. CDR3 length: 13 residues. The V end lost 3 bases, the J end lost 6 bases, and 9 bases lay between the germline ends. Per the germline V gene, CDR1 is KGHDR and CDR2 is SFDVKD. The CDR3 protein is CATSDPVLDTQYF. The CDR3 DNA follows: TGTGCCACCAGTGATCCCGTATTGGATACGCAGTATTTT.

This clonotype was seen more than once but under ten times. The V call is TRBV7-2, the J call TRBJ2-3; D is uncertain. Trimming removed 2 bases from V and 7 bases from J, with 1 base in between. Germline V lookup: CDR1 SGHTA, CDR2 FQGNSA. The length of the CDR3 is 10 residues. The CDR3 protein is CASSLNTQYF. CDR3 DNA sequence: TGTGCCAGCAGCTTAAATACGCAGTATTTT.

The rearrangement uses TRBV2 and TRBJ1-1; perhaps TRBD1 as D (5 bases). The CDR3 has 14 amino acids. V was cut by 3 bases and J by 1 base, with 9 bases left in between. Germline values: CDR1 SNHLY, CDR2 FYNNEI. CDR3 amino acids: CASSDAGGNTEAFF. The CDR3, as DNA: TGTGCCAGCAGTGACGCTGGGGGGAACACTGAAGCTTTCTTT.

The chain joins TRBV7-2 to TRBJ2-3; D tentatively reads TRBD1 or TRBD2 (6 bases each). V lost 3 bases and J 6 bases, leaving 10 bases between the germline ends. Germline CDR1 is SGHTA and CDR2 is FQGNSA. The CDR3 covers 13 residues. The CDR3 nucleotides are TGTGCCAGCAGCTTGGGGGGCCTTGATACGCAGTATTTT. This gives the protein CASSLGGLDTQYF.

This clonotype showed up just once. V and J are TRBV19 and TRBJ1-6; a possible D gene is TRBD1 (6 bases). Per the germline V gene, CDR1 is LNHDA and CDR2 is SQIVND (reference sequence). This CDR3 contains 15 residues. V dropped 3 bases and J dropped 7 bases, with 13 bases sitting between them. The CDR3 sequence: CASSIGQSENSPLHF. The CDR3 nucleotides are TGTGCCAGTAGTATCGGACAGTCGGAAAATTCACCCCTCCACTTT. Full variable domain (missing parts from reference TRBV19 and TRBJ1-6): DGGITQSPKYLFRKEGQNVTLSCEQNLNHDAMYWYRQDPGQGLRLIYYSQIVNDFQKGDIAEGYSVSREKKESFPLTVTSAQKNPTAFYLCASSIGQSENSPLHFGNGTRLTVT.

The gene calls are TRBV24-1 and TRBJ1-1; 8 bases match TRBD1. The V gene's germline CDR1 is KGHDR and CDR2 SFDVKD. V was pared by 3 bases and J by 7 bases, with 9 bases of the junction left unmatched. The CDR3 is made up of 15 amino acids. The DNA of the CDR3 is TGTGCCACCAGTGATACTAGGACAGGGCATCATGAAGCTTTCTTT. Protein sequence: CATSDTRTGHHEAFF.

This clonotype was picked up a small number of times. This sequence joins TRBV14 and TRBJ1-2; 7 bases line up with TRBD1. V lost 2 bases, J lost 12 bases, and 15 bases stayed unmatched. The CDR3 is made up of 15 amino acids. The germline V gene encodes CDR1 SGHDN and CDR2 FVKESK. In nucleotides, the CDR3 is TGTGCCAGCAGCCAAATACAGGGGCCATACTCTGGAAACACCTTC. The encoded protein is CASSQIQGPYSGNTF.

This chain uses TRBV25-1 with TRBJ2-5; a possible D gene is TRBD2 (7 bases). The V end was cut by 8 bases, the J end by 2 bases, with 18 bases between. CDR3 length: 15 amino acids. Germline V lookup: CDR1 MGHDK, CDR2 SYGVNS. The CDR3 protein is CASARTRGLQETQYF. DNA for the CDR3: TGTGCCAGCGCAAGAACGCGGGGGCTGCAAGAGACCCAGTACTTC.

The genes are TRBV7-9 and TRBJ2-5; 8 nucleotides align to TRBD1. This CDR3 has 16 residues. The V gene's germline CDR1 is SEHNR and CDR2 FQNEAQ (reference sequence). V lost 5 bases, J lost 5 bases, and 13 bases stayed unmatched. The CDR3 DNA sequence: TGTGCCAGCAGCCAAGGGGCAGGGGGCGAGTGGGAGACCCAGTACTTC. Translation: CASSQGAGGEWETQYF.

The chain combines TRBV19 with TRBJ2-1; possible D gene TRBD2, 6 bases. This CDR3 is built from 15 residues. Trimming stripped 6 bases from V and 7 bases from J, with 19 bases between. The germline CDR1 and CDR2 sequences are LNHDA and SQIVND (reference sequence). Written as DNA, the CDR3 is TGTGCCAGTAGAGCTCGGGGCGGGGTATGGAATGAGCAGTTCTTC. Its protein product is CASRARGGVWNEQFF.

This clonotype has just a few counts. The junction and the germline gene differ at one end; a read error may be behind it. J is TRBJ2-5 and V is TRBV6-1; D is possibly TRBD1 (6 bases). Germline V lookup: CDR1 MNHNS, CDR2 SASEGT. This CDR3 spans 8 amino acids. The CDR3 sequence is CASGFQGF. The CDR3 region has the DNA TGTGCCAGCGGCTTCCAGGGGTTC.

A word on this clonotype: An end of the junction does not agree with germline; a read error may underlie this. V and J are TRBV7-9 and TRBJ2-5; D assignment may be TRBD1 or TRBD2 (5 bases each). The CDR3 has 11 residues. The germline V gene has CDR1 SEHNR and CDR2 FQNEAQ (reference sequence). This CDR3 reads CASSFPGPIAF. The CDR3 bases are TGTGCCAGCAGCTTTCCGGGACCCATTGCCTTC.

The chain carries TRBV2 and TRBJ1-5; D is perhaps TRBD1 (5 bases). Germline V lookup: CDR1 SNHLY, CDR2 FYNNEI. The CDR3 runs 15 residues. The V end was cut by 7 bases, the J end by 4 bases, with 17 bases between. Written as DNA, the CDR3 is TGTGCCAGCAATTTAGACAGTGCCGGGAATCAGCCCCAGCATTTT. Translated: CASNLDSAGNQPQHF. Full variable domain (remainder filled in from reference TRBV2 and TRBJ1-5): EPEVTQTPSHQVTQMGQEVILRCVPISNHLYFYWYRQILGQKVEFLVSFYNNEISEKSEIFDDQFSVERPDGSNFTLKIRSTKLEDSAMYFCASNLDSAGNQPQHFGDGTRLSIL.

This chain uses TRBV7-2 with TRBJ1-1; D possibly corresponds to TRBD1 (6 bases). The CDR3 has 15 residues. Per the germline V gene, CDR1 is SGHTA and CDR2 is FQGNSA. V lost 5 bases and J 3 bases, leaving 16 bases between the germline ends. The CDR3 sequence: CASSAGQFIDTEAFF. DNA of the CDR3: TGTGCCAGCAGCGCCGGACAGTTCATCGACACTGAAGCTTTCTTT.

This chain joins TRBV7-2 and TRBJ2-7; D is undetermined. Germline assignment: CDR1 SGHTA and CDR2 FQGNSA. CDR3 length: 13 amino acids. The V end lost 1 base, the J end lost 7 bases, and 11 bases lay between the germline ends. The CDR3 coding sequence is TGTGCCAGCAGCTTAGGTACCTACAATGAGCAGTACTTC. It specifies CASSLGTYNEQYF. Full variable domain (missing parts from reference TRBV7-2 and TRBJ2-7): GAGVSQSPSNKVTEKGKDVELRCDPISGHTALYWYRQSLGQGLEFLIYFQGNSAPDKSGLPSDRFSAERTGGSVSTLTIQRTQQEDSAVYLCASSLGTYNEQYFGPGTRLTVT.

In its sample, this clonotype was seen a few times. This chain connects TRBV29-1 to TRBJ2-1, with TRBD1 matching over 7 bases. The germline V gene has CDR1 SQVTM and CDR2 ANQGSEA. The CDR3 loop spans 14 amino acids. The V gene end was trimmed by 7 bases and the J gene end by 8 bases; junction bases not matched to a gene: 14. In DNA form, the CDR3 reads TGCAGCGGCCCCTCAGCAGGGGGTGGTGATGAGCAGTTCTTC. This encodes CSGPSAGGGDEQFF.

CDR3 sequence: CASSIQVYNEQFF. In DNA, the CDR3 is TGTGCCAGTAGTATACAAGTTTACAATGAGCAGTTCTTC. The rearrangement links TRBV19 to TRBJ2-1; no reliable D call. V lost 2 bases, J lost 4 bases, and 6 bases lay in between. Per the germline V gene, CDR1 is LNHDA and CDR2 is SQIVND (reference sequence). The CDR3 is 13 amino acids.